Shown below are 28 T cell receptor beta chains from a single sample sequenced in a study of T cells in Graves' hyperthyroidism and ophthalmopathy. TCR beta CDR3 regions were amplified from RNA transcripts. RT-PCR in the first round (using the HTBI primer set) targeted the TCR CDR3. Using its own MiXCR run on the multiplex PCR reads, TCRdb lists one record per CDR3 protein. The data show about 380,000 distinct CDR3 sequences, around 18% seen once. Sequencing used blood. The receptor source for this set is a man aged 18 to 30 with Graves' ophthalmopathy.

This clonotype was observed once. At one end the junction does not follow the germline gene, possibly because of a read error. The chain recombines TRBV3-1 with TRBJ1-5, with TRBD1 matching 7 bases. The CDR3 covers 14 residues. The germline V gene encodes CDR1 LGHDT and CDR2 YNNKEL (reference sequence). CDR3: CASCMAGGYQPPHF. The DNA for the CDR3 is TGCGCCAGCTGTATGGCAGGGGGGTATCAGCCCCCGCATTTT.

The genes are TRBV15 and TRBJ1-2; D is perhaps TRBD1 (5 bases). CDR1 and CDR2 (germline): LNHNV, YYDKDF (reference sequence). V lost 1 base, J lost 6 bases, and 9 bases lay in between. This CDR3 contains 13 residues. The CDR3 reads CATSRVPRDGYTF. CDR3 nucleotide sequence: TGTGCCACCAGCAGAGTTCCCAGGGATGGCTACACCTTC.

A few counts support this clonotype. The chain is built from TRBV18 and TRBJ1-2, with D perhaps matching TRBD1 (5 bases). With 0 bases removed from V and 4 bases from J, the gap between germline ends came to 15 bases. The CDR3 covers 16 residues. The germline gives CDR1 KGHSH, CDR2 LQKENI. The CDR3 sequence: CASSPPGTLRGYGYTF. DNA of the CDR3: TGTGCCAGCTCACCACCGGGAACGTTGAGGGGCTATGGCTACACCTTC.

This clonotype was detected a few times. J is TRBJ2-2 and V is TRBV27; TRBD1 is a possible D gene (6 bases). V was trimmed by 2 bases and J by 6 bases, leaving 13 bases between them. CDR1 is MNHEY, CDR2 SMNVEV, per germline (reference sequence). The CDR3 has 15 residues. The CDR3, as DNA: TGTGCCAGCAGTTTAAGGCAGGGGTGGGCCGGGGAGCTGTTTTTT. The encoded protein is CASSLRQGWAGELFF.

This clonotype was picked up many times. The chain links TRBV2 to TRBJ1-1; no clear D. This CDR3 is built from 13 residues. V lost 7 bases and J lost 0, with 9 bases in between. Germline CDR1 reads SNHLY; CDR2 reads FYNNEI. The CDR3 coding sequence is TGTGCCAGCACCCCTCCCATGAACACTGAAGCTTTCTTT. Its translation is CASTPPMNTEAFF.

This clonotype turned up a few times. The chain links TRBV20-1 to TRBJ2-3, with D perhaps given as TRBD1 or TRBD2 (5 bases each). From germline, CDR1 is DFQATT and CDR2 SNEGSKA (reference sequence). The CDR3 has 14 residues. The CDR3 sequence is CSAPTGRLGDTQYF. DNA for the CDR3: TGCAGCGCTCCGACGGGGCGGCTTGGGGATACGCAGTATTTT.

This clonotype was observed many times. At one end the junction does not follow the germline gene, possibly because of a read error. The chain employs TRBV7-7 and TRBJ2-1, with D tentatively TRBD2 (5 bases). The CDR3 is made up of 13 amino acids. Germline values: CDR1 SSHAT, CDR2 FNYEAQ (reference sequence). CDR3 nucleotides: TGTGCTAGCAGCCAAGAACGGGGCAATGAGCAGTTCTTC. This encodes CASSQERGNEQFF. The full variable domain, with the rest looked up from reference TRBV7-7 and TRBJ2-1, is GAGVSQSPRYKVTKRGQDVTLRCDPISSHATLYWYQQALGQGPEFLTYFNYEAQPDKSGLPSDRFSAERPEGSISTLTIQRTEQRDSAMYRCASSQERGNEQFFGPGTRLTVL.

In the case of this clonotype: A much larger clone differs by one base, so this may be a read error. The chain employs TRBV6-1 and TRBJ2-7; 10 nucleotides match TRBD2. The V gene end was trimmed by 5 bases and the J gene end by 1 base; junction bases not matched to a gene: 5. CDR3 size: 15 residues. The V gene's germline CDR1 is MNHNS and CDR2 SASEGT. CDR3 region: CASSKRTSGSYEQYF. In nucleotides, the CDR3 is TGTGCCAGCAGTAAGCGGACTAGCGGTTCCTACGAGCAGTACTTC.

The chain is built from TRBV27 and TRBJ1-2; no firm D call. Trimming pared 6 bases from V and 6 bases from J, leaving 11 bases between. The germline V gene encodes CDR1 MNHEY and CDR2 SMNVEV (reference sequence). This CDR3 region has 12 residues. The CDR3 loop is CASRDRVDGYTF. CDR3 coding DNA: TGTGCCAGCAGGGATAGGGTCGATGGCTACACCTTC.

This clonotype was counted ten times or more. The V gene is TRBV15, the J gene TRBJ1-6; D unresolved. V lost 1 base to trimming and J lost 6 bases, with 7 bases between them. The CDR3 contains 14 residues. Germline CDR1 is LNHNV and CDR2 is YYDKDF (reference sequence). The DNA of the CDR3 is TGTGCCACCAGCAGAGGTAGCGGTAATTCACCCCTCCACTTT. Translation: CATSRGSGNSPLHF.

This clonotype came up a few times. The chain couples TRBV5-8 to TRBJ1-1, with D hard to call. Germline CDR1 reads SGHTS; CDR2 reads YDEGEE. The CDR3 runs to 14 residues. V shed 4 bases and J shed 3 bases, with 13 bases lying between them. Here the CDR3 DNA reads TGTGCCAGCAGCGCGGCCGAACTGCACACTGAAGCTTTCTTT. Amino acids: CASSAAELHTEAFF.

This clonotype was seen ten or more times. This sequence joins TRBV6-1 and TRBJ1-2, with TRBD1 matching over 8 bases. This CDR3 is 15 amino acids long. With V trimmed by 6 bases and J by 8 bases, 14 bases remained unmatched. The germline CDR1 and CDR2 sequences are MNHNS and SASEGT. The CDR3 sequence: CASSPNYQGARGYTF. The CDR3 DNA follows: TGTGCCAGCAGCCCTAATTACCAGGGGGCGCGCGGCTACACCTTC.

This clonotype was observed many times. The chain joins TRBV2 to TRBJ1-1; D may be TRBD1 (6 bases). Germline V gives CDR1 SNHLY, CDR2 FYNNEI. V lost 9 bases and J lost 1, with 18 bases in between. The CDR3 extends over 15 amino acids. The CDR3 region is CASSIEGGENTEAFF. The CDR3 DNA sequence: TGTGCCAGTTCAATAGAGGGGGGGGAGAACACTGAAGCTTTCTTT.

There are many counts of this clonotype. The chain combines TRBV27 with TRBJ1-2; 7 nucleotides line up with TRBD1. The CDR3 loop spans 17 amino acids. Germline loops: CDR1 MNHEY, CDR2 SMNVEV (reference sequence). Losses at the gene ends were 7 bases for V and 4 bases for J; bases not matched to a gene: 18. DNA of the CDR3: TGTGCCAGCACCCTGACAGGGCTGGGGCGGTATGCCTATGGCTACACCTTC. It is translated as CASTLTGLGRYAYGYTF.

V is TRBV12-3 or TRBV12-4 and J is TRBJ2-2; a possible D gene is TRBD1 (5 bases). Trimming took off 7 bases at V and 1 base at J, with 7 bases between the two ends. The CDR3 sequence is 13 residues long. In DNA, the CDR3 is TGTGCCAGCACTACAGGGAACACCGGGGAGCTGTTTTTT. As protein: CASTTGNTGELFF.

This clonotype was seen many times. This sequence joins TRBV7-9 and TRBJ2-7; possibly TRBD1 or TRBD2 for D (5 bases each). The ends were cut back, 3 bases at V and 0 bases at J, with 21 bases in the middle. In germline, CDR1 is SEHNR, CDR2 FQNEAQ (reference sequence). The CDR3 consists of 18 residues. The CDR3 DNA reads as TGTGCCAGCAGCTTCGCTTCGCCACGGGACGCTACCTCCTACGAGCAGTACTTC. Translation gives CASSFASPRDATSYEQYF.

The V and J genes are TRBV5-4 and TRBJ1-1; 9 bases agree with TRBD1. From germline, CDR1 is SGHNT and CDR2 YYREEE (reference sequence). With V trimmed by 3 bases and J by 5 bases, 8 bases remained unmatched. CDR3 length: 15 amino acids. The CDR3 loop is CASSSTDRGWTEAFF. CDR3 nucleotide sequence: TGTGCCAGCAGCTCAACGGACAGGGGTTGGACTGAAGCTTTCTTT. The complete variable domain, with remaining parts taken from reference TRBV5-4 and TRBJ1-1, reads ETGVTQSPTHLIKTRGQQVTLRCSSQSGHNTVSWYQQALGQGPQFIFQYYREEENGRGNFPPRFSGLQFPNYSSELNVNALELDDSALYLCASSSTDRGWTEAFFGQGTRLTVV.

This chain uses TRBV5-6 with TRBJ2-5; 7 bases match TRBD1. V gave up 0 bases and J gave up 5 bases; unmatched junction bases: 10. Germline V CDR1 and CDR2: SGHDT, YYEEEE. This CDR3 is 16 amino acids long. CDR3: CASSLEGAVLGETQYF. The CDR3, as DNA: TGTGCCAGCAGCTTGGAGGGGGCAGTCCTCGGGGAGACCCAGTACTTC.

Ten or more counts support this clonotype. The chain joins TRBV3-1 to TRBJ2-7; TRBD1 aligns across 11 bases. This CDR3 is 16 amino acids long. Trimming at V came to 4 bases and at J to 2 bases, leaving 7 bases not matched to a gene. Germline CDR1 and CDR2: LGHDT and YNNKEL (reference sequence). Here the CDR3 DNA reads TGTGCCAGCAGCCTCAACCCGGGACAGGGGGCCTACGAGCAGTACTTC. Residues: CASSLNPGQGAYEQYF.

The chain combines TRBV10-1 with TRBJ2-3; 7 nucleotides line up with TRBD1. Germline V gives CDR1 WNHNN, CDR2 SYGVQD (reference sequence). The CDR3 loop spans 15 amino acids. The V segment lost 3 bases and the J segment 4 bases; nucleotides outside the gene matches: 7. This CDR3 reads CASSDPDRDPDTQYF. The CDR3 coding sequence is TGCGCCAGCAGTGACCCAGACAGGGACCCAGATACGCAGTATTTT.

This clonotype was recorded many times. The chain couples TRBV10-3 to TRBJ2-7, with a tentative D call TRBD2 (6 bases). The CDR3 consists of 14 residues. Germline CDR1 is ENHRY and CDR2 is SYGVKD. Trimming left V 6 bases short and J 0 bases short, with 12 bases between. The CDR3 region is CAIRDRDSSYEQYF. As DNA, the CDR3 is TGTGCCATCAGGGACCGGGACTCCTCCTACGAGCAGTACTTC.

This clonotype was recorded many times. V and J are TRBV2 and TRBJ2-7; tentatively, D is TRBD2 (6 bases). Germline lookup yields CDR1 SNHLY and CDR2 FYNNEI. V lost 5 bases and J lost 3, with 17 bases in between. The CDR3 totals 15 residues. The CDR3 reads CASSSGEPGRYEQYF. CDR3 DNA: TGTGCCAGCAGTTCGGGGGAGCCAGGCCGCTACGAGCAGTACTTC.

V usage is TRBV12-3 or TRBV12-4 and J usage is TRBJ1-3; possible D gene TRBD1, 5 bases. The CDR3 extends over 15 amino acids. The V and J ends lost 5 bases and 0 bases respectively, with 11 bases between them. CDR3 nucleotide sequence: TGTGCCAGCAGTGACTCAGGGTCCTCTGGAAACACCATATATTTT. Protein product: CASSDSGSSGNTIYF.

J is TRBJ2-1 and V is TRBV6-2 or TRBV6-3; TRBD2 is a possible D gene (5 bases). The CDR3 has 16 amino acids. Trimming removed 2 bases from V and 9 bases from J, with 20 bases in between. Looked up from germline, CDR1 is MNHEY and CDR2 is SVGEGT. The CDR3 DNA is TGTGCCAGCAGTTACACCCAGTTCGGACGCGAGGGTGAGCAGTTCTTC. As protein: CASSYTQFGREGEQFF.

This clonotype was recorded at least ten times. V usage is TRBV11-3 and J usage is TRBJ2-7; D ambiguous. The CDR3 runs 13 residues. The germline V and J ends were trimmed by 1 base and 1 base, with 5 bases remaining between them. Germline values: CDR1 SGHNT, CDR2 YENEEA. The CDR3: CASSLGASYEQYF. In DNA, the CDR3 is TGTGCCAGCAGCTTAGGGGCGTCCTACGAGCAGTACTTC.

This clonotype was picked up a small number of times. The rearrangement joins TRBV5-8 to TRBJ1-1, with TRBD1 matching over 7 bases. Germline CDR1 SGHTS, CDR2 YDEGEE. The CDR3 extends over 13 amino acids. V gave up 3 bases and J gave up 12 bases; unmatched junction bases: 11. The CDR3 reads CASSSQGQFDPFF. As DNA, the CDR3 is TGTGCCAGCAGCTCCCAGGGACAGTTTGATCCTTTCTTT. Looking up the rest from reference TRBV5-8 and TRBJ1-1 gives the full variable domain: EAGVTQSPTHLIKTRGQQATLRCSPISGHTSVYWYQQALGLGLQFLLWYDEGEERNRGNFPPRFSGRQFPNYSSELNVNALELEDSALYLCASSSQGQFDPFFGQGTRLTVV.

This clonotype was counted ten times or more. The chain recombines TRBV5-1 with TRBJ1-1; 7 nucleotides match TRBD1. The ends lost 5 bases at V and 3 bases at J; junction bases unmatched: 10. There are 15 residues in the CDR3. CDR1 and CDR2 (germline): SGHRS, YFSETQ. CDR3 residues: CASSSRGGSDTEAFF. The CDR3, as DNA: TGCGCCAGCAGTTCCAGGGGGGGTTCTGACACTGAAGCTTTCTTT.

With respect to this clonotype: A read error may produce the germline difference seen at one junction end. V and J are TRBV5-1 and TRBJ1-2; 8 bases are shared with TRBD1. This CDR3 is 15 amino acids long. Germline CDR1 SGHRS, CDR2 YFSETQ. The CDR3 is CAGSLGQGRAYGYTF. The CDR3 DNA sequence: TGCGCCGGCAGCTTAGGACAGGGAAGGGCCTATGGCTACACCTTC.